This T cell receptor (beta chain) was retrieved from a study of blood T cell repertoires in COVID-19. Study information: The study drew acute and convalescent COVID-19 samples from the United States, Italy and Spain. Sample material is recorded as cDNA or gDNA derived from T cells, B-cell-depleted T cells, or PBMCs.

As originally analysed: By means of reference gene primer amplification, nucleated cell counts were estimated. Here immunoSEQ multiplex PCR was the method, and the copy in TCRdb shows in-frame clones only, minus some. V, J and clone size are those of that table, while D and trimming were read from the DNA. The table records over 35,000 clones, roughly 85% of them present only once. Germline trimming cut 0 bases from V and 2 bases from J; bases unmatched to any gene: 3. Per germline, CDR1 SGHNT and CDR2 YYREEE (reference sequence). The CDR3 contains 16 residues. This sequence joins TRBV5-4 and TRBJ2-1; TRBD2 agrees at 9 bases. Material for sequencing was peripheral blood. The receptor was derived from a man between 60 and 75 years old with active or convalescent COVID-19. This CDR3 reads CASSLEGGRAYNEQFF. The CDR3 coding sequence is TGTGCCAGCAGCTTGGAAGGCGGGAGGGCCTACAATGAGCAGTTCTTC.